This TCR beta chain was identified in a study of human T cells and chemical hapten exposure. The V end lost 6 bases, the J end lost 4 bases, and 13 bases lay between the germline ends. The CDR3 runs to 14 residues. This clonotype was counted a few times. The antigen remains unidentified. Broader study findings: Having alopecia, donors may respond immunologically unlike healthy people. It was expanded TCRs that formed significantly more large CDR3 similarity clusters than controls did.

Time point defined: pre-sensitization, week 0. The sample's treatment: therapeutic diphenylcyclopropenone sensitization with weekly scalp DPC. TCRdb redid the calling of the RACE reads with MiXCR, one entry per CDR3 protein. The sample includes some 70,000 distinct CDR3 sequences, 9.5% to 12% seen only once; the top ten take 4% to 6%. The chain is built from TRBV12-3 or TRBV12-4 and TRBJ1-5; the D gene is possibly TRBD1 (5 bases). The clonotype was recovered from a woman aged 50 to 60 with alopecia areata. Some clones in this sample may be carry-over from other donors' samples. The sequenced sample was whole blood, obtained in connection with sensitization to the hapten diphenylcyclopropenone (DPC). The CDR3 DNA follows: TGTGCCAGCAGCCGGTGGGCAGGGAATCAGCCCCAGCATTTT. It specifies CASSRWAGNQPQHF.